This T cell receptor (beta chain) was recovered during a study of OX40 agonist ivuxolimab in advanced cancers. Study-level information: Eligibility admitted prior anti-PD-1, anti-PD-L1 or anti-CTLA-4 therapy; roughly 39% had some. Notes on the study in general: In the 0.1-3.0 mg/kg groups, partial responders showed among the lowest expansion. Circulating CD4+ and CD8+ T cells showed clonal expansion by week 6 at 0.1 to 3.0 mg/kg. Expanded clones tended on average to be more numerous among CD8+ T cells than CD4+.

Per germline, CDR1 SGHAT and CDR2 FQDESV (reference sequence). The CDR3 covers 13 residues. The V gene end was trimmed by 3 bases and the J gene end by 12 bases; junction bases not matched to a gene: 8. Points on this clone: No antigen is known for it.

Repertoires were generated with immunoSEQ multiplex PCR, while TCRdb's copy carries only in-frame clones and drops some. The sample lists approximately 82,000 clones; around 83% were seen once. The TCR sequence derives from an adult with an advanced solid tumor such as melanoma, head and neck, liver or kidney cancer. The chain carries TRBV11-1 and TRBJ1-1, with 9 bases identical to TRBD1. Here the sequenced sample was CD4+ or CD8+ T cells sorted from blood, taken in a trial of the OX40 agonist ivuxolimab. CDR3 sequence: CASSFEQGARTFF. In DNA, the CDR3 is TGTGCCAGCAGCTTTGAACAGGGGGCGCGAACTTTCTTT.